Listed below are T cell receptor beta chains from one sample, sequenced in a study of T cells after yellow fever vaccination. TCRdb called the 5' RACE reads again in MiXCR, with one record for every CDR3 protein. Here the sample spans 80,000 to 100,000 distinct CDR3 sequences, approximately 8.4% being singletons. Sequencing used CD8+ T cells not binding an NS4B(214-222) dextramer, sorted from PBMCs, obtained around 15 days after the first yellow fever vaccination. The source is a man between 18 and 29 years old who received the YFV17D yellow fever vaccine. Both conserved end residues are part of each CDR3. Each record gives: V gene, clone size, J gene, D gene, CDR3 protein, CDR3 DNA. A D gene is named only where the DNA matches it firmly. Clone size is given for some rows only: seen once, a few or many times, or a class if the clone is expanded.

v_gene: TRBV4-1
abundance: many
j_gene: TRBJ2-7
d_gene: NA
CDR3aa: CASSQDPGSREQYF
CDR3nt: TGCGCCAGCAGCCAAGATCCGGGTTCTAGGGAGCAGTACTTC

v_gene: TRBV6-1
abundance: NA
j_gene: TRBJ2-7
d_gene: TRBD2
CDR3aa: CASRHTASGVASYEQYF
CDR3nt: TGTGCCAGCAGACATACGGCCAGCGGGGTGGCCTCCTACGAGCAGTACTTC

v_gene: TRBV4-3
abundance: NA
j_gene: TRBJ1-4
d_gene: TRBD1
CDR3aa: CASSQEWTGVDEKLFF
CDR3nt: TGCGCCAGCAGCCAAGAGTGGACAGGGGTGGATGAAAAACTGTTTTTT

v_gene: TRBV7-6
abundance: few
j_gene: TRBJ2-7
d_gene: TRBD1
CDR3aa: CASSSPDRGYEQYF
CDR3nt: TGTGCCAGCAGCTCCCCGGACAGGGGTTACGAGCAGTACTTC

v_gene: TRBV5-6
abundance: many
j_gene: TRBJ2-1
d_gene: NA
CDR3aa: CASSLKSSAGPSYNEQFF
CDR3nt: TGTGCCAGCAGCTTAAAAAGTAGCGCGGGGCCCTCCTACAATGAGCAGTTCTTC

v_gene: TRBV9
abundance: few
j_gene: TRBJ2-1
d_gene: NA
CDR3aa: CASSVTGLSYNEQFF
CDR3nt: TGTGCCAGCAGCGTAACGGGGTTATCCTACAATGAGCAGTTCTTC

v_gene: TRBV7-6
abundance: few
j_gene: TRBJ2-3
d_gene: TRBD1
CDR3aa: CASSETGGPTATQYF
CDR3nt: TGTGCCAGCAGCGAAACAGGGGGCCCCACAGCTACGCAGTATTTT

v_gene: TRBV4-1
abundance: once
j_gene: TRBJ1-2
d_gene: NA
CDR3aa: CASSQRGSNYGYTF
CDR3nt: TGCGCCAGCAGTCAGAGAGGCTCTAACTATGGCTACACCTTC

v_gene: TRBV7-8
abundance: few
j_gene: TRBJ2-3
d_gene: TRBD2
CDR3aa: CASSSRAGWEDTQYF
CDR3nt: TGTGCCAGCAGCAGCCGAGCGGGGTGGGAAGATACGCAGTATTTT

v_gene: TRBV5-5
abundance: many
j_gene: TRBJ1-2
d_gene: NA
CDR3aa: CASSEGQPLDYGYTF
CDR3nt: TGTGCCAGCAGTGAGGGGCAACCACTAGACTATGGCTACACCTTC

v_gene: TRBV25-1
abundance: many
j_gene: TRBJ1-2
d_gene: TRBD1
CDR3aa: CASSEYYDRGYGYTF
CDR3nt: TGTGCCAGCAGTGAATATTACGACAGGGGCTATGGCTACACCTTC

v_gene: TRBV29-1
abundance: few
j_gene: TRBJ2-3
d_gene: TRBD2
CDR3aa: CSVEVPAGGEDTQYF
CDR3nt: TGCAGCGTTGAAGTTCCAGCGGGGGGTGAAGATACGCAGTATTTT

v_gene: TRBV5-4
abundance: once
j_gene: TRBJ2-1
d_gene: TRBD2
CDR3aa: CASSSSPGGRLAGTDNEQFF
CDR3nt: TGTGCCAGCAGCTCCAGCCCAGGGGGACGACTAGCGGGGACAGACAATGAGCAGTTCTTC

v_gene: TRBV10-3
abundance: NA
j_gene: TRBJ1-3
d_gene: NA
CDR3aa: CAISATAQGSGNTIYF
CDR3nt: TGTGCCATCAGTGCTACGGCACAGGGATCTGGAAACACCATATATTTT

v_gene: TRBV28
abundance: NA
j_gene: TRBJ1-6
d_gene: NA
CDR3aa: CASSFSGISPLHF
CDR3nt: TGTGCCAGCAGTTTTAGCGGGATCTCACCCCTCCACTTT

v_gene: TRBV20-1
abundance: few
j_gene: TRBJ1-4
d_gene: NA
CDR3aa: CSARDRDWEKLFF
CDR3nt: TGCAGTGCTAGAGACCGAGACTGGGAAAAACTGTTTTTT

v_gene: TRBV29-1
abundance: few
j_gene: TRBJ1-2
d_gene: NA
CDR3aa: CSVVGLSGNHGYTF
CDR3nt: TGCAGCGTTGTGGGATTAAGTGGGAATCATGGCTACACCTTC

v_gene: TRBV19
abundance: few
j_gene: TRBJ1-2
d_gene: NA
CDR3aa: CASSTQGASDYGYTF
CDR3nt: TGTGCCAGTAGTACACAAGGAGCATCGGACTATGGCTACACCTTC

v_gene: TRBV29-1
abundance: NA
j_gene: TRBJ1-1
d_gene: NA
CDR3aa: CSVERLNRNTEAFF
CDR3nt: TGCAGCGTTGAAAGGCTCAACAGGAACACTGAAGCTTTCTTT

v_gene: TRBV27
abundance: NA
j_gene: TRBJ2-7
d_gene: NA
CDR3aa: CASSLTGTLTYEQYF
CDR3nt: TGTGCCAGCAGTTTGACAGGGACTTTGACCTACGAGCAGTACTTC

v_gene: TRBV9
abundance: NA
j_gene: TRBJ2-1
d_gene: NA
CDR3aa: CASSVANHEQFF
CDR3nt: TGTGCCAGCAGCGTAGCCAACCATGAGCAGTTCTTC

v_gene: TRBV4-1
abundance: few
j_gene: TRBJ2-7
d_gene: NA
CDR3aa: CASSQGGLSEQYF
CDR3nt: TGCGCCAGCAGCCAAGGCGGACTATCCGAGCAGTACTTC

v_gene: TRBV29-1
abundance: few
j_gene: TRBJ1-2
d_gene: NA
CDR3aa: CSVFGYGYTF
CDR3nt: TGCAGCGTTTTTGGTTATGGCTACACCTTC

v_gene: TRBV11-2
abundance: NA
j_gene: TRBJ2-5
d_gene: NA
CDR3aa: CASSFTVEETQYF
CDR3nt: TGTGCCAGCAGCTTCACCGTGGAAGAGACCCAGTACTTC

v_gene: TRBV5-1
abundance: few
j_gene: TRBJ1-2
d_gene: TRBD1
CDR3aa: CASRTTGQGISYGYTF
CDR3nt: TGCGCCAGCAGAACGACGGGACAGGGGATTTCTTATGGCTACACCTTC

v_gene: TRBV29-1
abundance: NA
j_gene: TRBJ1-1
d_gene: TRBD1
CDR3aa: CSVRGRNTEAFF
CDR3nt: TGCAGCGTCAGGGGGCGGAACACTGAAGCTTTCTTT

v_gene: TRBV30
abundance: few
j_gene: TRBJ2-7
d_gene: TRBD2
CDR3aa: CAWSRGGSYEQYF
CDR3nt: TGTGCCTGGAGCCGGGGGGGGTCCTACGAGCAGTACTTC

v_gene: TRBV14
abundance: few
j_gene: TRBJ2-3
d_gene: NA
CDR3aa: CASSQVADTQYF
CDR3nt: TGTGCCAGCAGCCAAGTGGCAGATACGCAGTATTTT

v_gene: TRBV5-4
abundance: few
j_gene: TRBJ2-5
d_gene: NA
CDR3aa: CASSLRGLPTKETQYF
CDR3nt: TGTGCCAGCAGCTTGCGGGGACTGCCAACGAAAGAGACCCAGTACTTC

v_gene: TRBV10-3
abundance: few
j_gene: TRBJ2-5
d_gene: NA
CDR3aa: CAISESLGQETQYF
CDR3nt: TGTGCCATCAGTGAGTCGCTGGGGCAAGAGACCCAGTACTTC

v_gene: TRBV7-6
abundance: NA
j_gene: TRBJ1-2
d_gene: NA
CDR3aa: CASSLGQFYGYTF
CDR3nt: TGTGCCAGCAGCTTAGGACAGTTCTATGGCTACACCTTC

v_gene: TRBV10-2
abundance: NA
j_gene: TRBJ2-2
d_gene: NA
CDR3aa: CASSEQLGRGTGELFF
CDR3nt: TGCGCCAGCAGTGAGCAACTAGGGAGAGGCACCGGGGAGCTGTTTTTT

v_gene: TRBV6-4
abundance: few
j_gene: TRBJ1-6
d_gene: NA
CDR3aa: CASSEAGYYNSPLHF
CDR3nt: TGTGCCAGCAGTGAAGCAGGGTATTATAATTCACCCCTCCACTTT

v_gene: TRBV6-1
abundance: few
j_gene: TRBJ2-5
d_gene: NA
CDR3aa: CASSEWGEETQYF
CDR3nt: TGTGCCAGCAGTGAATGGGGTGAGGAGACCCAGTACTTC

v_gene: TRBV6-1
abundance: few
j_gene: TRBJ2-1
d_gene: NA
CDR3aa: CASSPLGGGLPGFF
CDR3nt: TGTGCCAGCAGTCCGCTAGGGGGGGGCCTCCCCGGGTTCTTC

v_gene: TRBV5-1
abundance: NA
j_gene: TRBJ2-3
d_gene: NA
CDR3aa: CASSTGQPDTQYF
CDR3nt: TGCGCCAGCAGCACTGGACAGCCAGATACGCAGTATTTT

v_gene: TRBV20-1
abundance: few
j_gene: TRBJ2-2
d_gene: NA
CDR3aa: CSARSGATNTGELFF
CDR3nt: TGCAGTGCTAGGTCGGGGGCTACGAACACCGGGGAGCTGTTTTTT

v_gene: TRBV9
abundance: NA
j_gene: TRBJ2-7
d_gene: NA
CDR3aa: CASSVSYEQYF
CDR3nt: TGTGCCAGCAGCGTCTCCTACGAGCAGTACTTC

v_gene: TRBV7-8
abundance: NA
j_gene: TRBJ2-4
d_gene: NA
CDR3aa: CASSWPQLSSDPENIQYF
CDR3nt: TGTGCCAGCAGCTGGCCCCAACTGAGCTCGGACCCCGAAAACATTCAGTACTTC

v_gene: TRBV4-2
abundance: many
j_gene: TRBJ2-2
d_gene: NA
CDR3aa: CASSQLGAANTGELFF
CDR3nt: TGTGCCAGCAGCCAACTTGGGGCCGCGAACACCGGGGAGCTGTTTTTT

v_gene: TRBV6-5
abundance: many
j_gene: TRBJ2-1
d_gene: NA
CDR3aa: CASSYLSAGNPFNEQFF
CDR3nt: TGTGCCAGCAGTTACCTAAGCGCCGGCAACCCCTTCAATGAGCAGTTCTTC

v_gene: TRBV27
abundance: NA
j_gene: TRBJ2-3
d_gene: TRBD1
CDR3aa: CASSLGQGFGDTQYF
CDR3nt: TGTGCCAGCAGTCTGGGACAGGGGTTTGGAGATACGCAGTATTTT

v_gene: TRBV12-3/TRBV12-4
abundance: few
j_gene: TRBJ2-1
d_gene: NA
CDR3aa: CASSPSFTNEQFF
CDR3nt: TGTGCCAGCAGTCCTAGTTTTACCAATGAGCAGTTCTTC

v_gene: TRBV5-4
abundance: few
j_gene: TRBJ2-2
d_gene: NA
CDR3aa: CASTGWGSSGELFF
CDR3nt: TGTGCCAGCACCGGATGGGGTAGTTCCGGGGAGCTGTTTTTT

v_gene: TRBV12-3/TRBV12-4
abundance: few
j_gene: TRBJ2-5
d_gene: NA
CDR3aa: CASRQDRYQETQYF
CDR3nt: TGTGCCAGCAGGCAAGACAGGTACCAAGAGACCCAGTACTTC

v_gene: TRBV6-1
abundance: few
j_gene: TRBJ1-2
d_gene: TRBD1
CDR3aa: CASSPLLGDSRGYTF
CDR3nt: TGTGCCAGCAGCCCTCTTCTGGGGGACAGCCGGGGCTACACCTTC

v_gene: TRBV6-5
abundance: NA
j_gene: TRBJ1-3
d_gene: NA
CDR3aa: CASSYAPGLNTIYF
CDR3nt: TGTGCCAGCAGTTACGCCCCAGGGCTAAACACCATATATTTT